Listed below are T cell receptor beta chains from one sample, sequenced in a study of cytomegalovirus exposure and HLA in healthy donors. TCRdb's copy holds only in-frame clones and misses some; the assay was immunoSEQ multiplex PCR. The table records fewer than 100,000 clones, 94% of them present only once. Sequenced material: PBMCs. The receptors originated from a woman younger than 30 in good health and CMV-seropositive. Each CDR3 is given with its conserved first and last residue. D genes are given only for firm matches. Clone size is given for some rows only: seen once, a few or many times, or a class if the clone is expanded.

TRBV4-2	TRBJ2-1	-	TRBD2	TGTGCCAGCGAGCGGGGTAACAATGAGCAGTTCTTC	CASERGNNEQFF
TRBV9	TRBJ1-5	-	TRBD1	TGTGCCAGCAGCGTAGACCCAGGGGGCGATCAGCCCCAGCATTTT	CASSVDPGGDQPQHF
TRBV4-2	TRBJ2-7	-	TRBD2	TGTGCCAGCAGCCAAGTTGTCCTAGCGGGGGGGCCGGTGTACGAGCAGTACTTC	CASSQVVLAGGPVYEQYF
TRBV4-3	TRBJ1-2	-	-	TGCGCCAGCAGCCACCCCCCGCAGGCGACGGGCTACACCTTC	CASSHPPQATGYTF
TRBV7-2	TRBJ2-5	-	-	TGTGCCAGCAGCTTAGCGAGGGAGACCCAGTACTTC	CASSLARETQYF
TRBV7-2	TRBJ1-6	-	-	TGTGCCAGCAGCTTAGGCCGCGGGAATAATTCACCCCTCCACTTT	CASSLGRGNNSPLHF
TRBV28	TRBJ2-7	-	TRBD2	TGTGCCAGCAGTTTCCAGCGGGGGGGATACGAGCAGTACTTC	CASSFQRGGYEQYF
TRBV11-3	TRBJ1-6	-	-	TGTGCCAGCAGCTTTGGACACTATAATTCACCCCTCCACTTT	CASSFGHYNSPLHF
TRBV6-5	TRBJ1-2	once	-	TGTGCCAGCAGTAAAAATGATGGGGAGGATGGCTACACCTTC	CASSKNDGEDGYTF
TRBV28	TRBJ2-3	-	-	TGTGCCAGCAGTTTATGGGGGGCTAACACAGATACGCAGTATTTT	CASSLWGANTDTQYF
TRBV9	TRBJ2-5	-	-	TGTGCCAGCAGCGCATCCGCTCAGGGGATTGGGGAGACCCAGTACTTC	CASSASAQGIGETQYF
TRBV29-1	TRBJ1-1	-	-	TGCAGCGTTCGGAACGGAGGGGACACTGAAGCTTTCTTT	CSVRNGGDTEAFF
TRBV7-3	TRBJ1-2	-	TRBD1	TGTGCCAGCAGCTTACAGGGACAGGGGATCGGCTATGGCTACACCTTC	CASSLQGQGIGYGYTF
TRBV5-4	TRBJ1-2	-	TRBD1	TGTGCCAGCAGCTCCGATATGACAGGGGACGATGGCTACACCTTC	CASSSDMTGDDGYTF
TRBV19	TRBJ2-7	-	TRBD1	TGTGCCAGTAGAACGACAGGGGGGTACGAGCAGTACTTC	CASRTTGGYEQYF
TRBV7-6	TRBJ2-2	once	-	TGTGCCAGCAGCTTAGTAGTCCAGAACACCGGGGAGCTGTTTTTT	CASSLVVQNTGELFF
TRBV9	TRBJ2-5	once	TRBD2	TGTGCCAGCAGCCCATACGGACTAGCGGGGCAAGAGACCCAGTACTTC	CASSPYGLAGQETQYF
TRBV10-3	TRBJ1-3	-	TRBD1	TGTGCCATCAGTGAGTGGAAGGACAGGACCTCTGGAAACACCATATATTTT	CAISEWKDRTSGNTIYF
TRBV28	TRBJ2-6	-	TRBD2	TGTGCCAGCAGTCTCCCAGGACTAGTTGCTGCTGGGGCCAACGTCCTGACTTTC	CASSLPGLVAAGANVLTF
TRBV4-1	TRBJ2-2	-	-	TGCGCCAGCAGCCAAGATCCCAGGCCCGGGGAGCTGTTTTTT	CASSQDPRPGELFF
TRBV7-8	TRBJ2-3	-	-	TGTGCCAGCAGCTTGAGGATGGCAGGGGGCACAGATACGCAGTATTTT	CASSLRMAGGTDTQYF
TRBV20-1	TRBJ2-1	-	TRBD2	TGCAGTAGCGGGAGTGGGAATGAGCAGTTCTTC	CSSGSGNEQFF
TRBV5-4	TRBJ1-3	-	-	TGTGCCAGCAGCGCGGACACCTCTGGAAACACCATATATTTT	CASSADTSGNTIYF